Listed below are T cell receptor beta chains from one sample, sequenced in a study of vaccination effects on CD4 cells after COVID-19. Only in-frame clones appear in the TCRdb table, and some are missing; sequencing was by immunoSEQ multiplex PCR. The sample yields approximately 78,000 clones, approximately 80% seen once. No antigens are known for them. This specimen was CD4+ T cells from PBMCs cultured with HCoV-229E spike peptides, taken after COVID-19 vaccination. These receptors were collected from a human donor who received a COVID-19 vaccine. The CDR3 runs from the conserved cysteine through the conserved F or W. A D gene is named only where the DNA matches it firmly.

>TRBV28|.
CASERTDYGYTF
>TRBV3-1/TRBV3-2|TRBD1
CASSPEETGGASSYGYTF
>TRBV5-1|TRBD2
CASTSGGTDTQYF
>TRBV5-1|.
CASSEQGNSNQPQHF
>TRBV5-8|.
CASSLAGEGRIGTDTQYF
>TRBV3-1/TRBV3-2|.
CASSQAYRSSYNSPLHF
>TRBV6-5|TRBD1
CASRNRDRTYNGYTF
>TRBV6-5|.
CASSSVLNYGYTF
>TRBV24-1|.
CATSDPGFNYGYTF
>TRBV6-5|TRBD1
CASRGTGQMKETQYF
>TRBV7-3|.
CASSLTPSTVYTEAFF
>TRBV7-2|.
CASSPTGADTQYF
>TRBV28|.
CASSKQGVTQETQYF
>TRBV7-8|TRBD2
CASSPGGGSGELFF
>TRBV24-1|TRBD1
CATSDNHRGWGQETQYF
>TRBV2|.
CASQQGPGGYTF
>TRBV7-9|.
CASSLFWNTEAFF
>TRBV2|TRBD1
CASRAGQGRVRNTEAFF
>TRBV6-6|.
CASRYIGELFF
>TRBV2|.
CASSGYGTGNGQPQHF
>TRBV10-3|TRBD2
CAISVGGGVSYNEQFF
>TRBV19|TRBD1
CASSKTTGPGSNQPQHF
>TRBV7-9|.
CASSLGPGPRKETQYF
>TRBV9|.
CASSRPPGPPNSPLHF
>TRBV5-1|.
CASSLAGRGSGDEKLFF
>TRBV19|.
CASSITRGLDEQFF
>TRBV2|.
CASSESSAGELFF
>TRBV7-9|TRBD1
CASSTQGNGGYTF
>TRBV5-1|.
CASSSTISGNTIYF
>TRBV2|TRBD1
CASSMGTGGYNEQFF
>TRBV11-2|.
CASSSRPSRGGTGELFF
>TRBV6-5|TRBD2
CASSYSSSGGLGIQYF
>TRBV29-1|TRBD2
CSVEGLVSEQFF
>TRBV10-3|TRBD1
CAISEDRFEAFF
>TRBV7-2|.
CASSNQIGDTQYF
>TRBV6-1|.
CASSERLAPVEAFF
>TRBV28|.
CASSLWGTNYGYTF
>TRBV5-1|TRBD1
CASSSKPRGDFNSPLHF
>TRBV6-5|.
CASLGPSEAFF
>TRBV10-2|.
CASRMGGAIYGYTF
>TRBV24-1|TRBD1
CATSSNRGSETQYF
>TRBV30|.
CAWVVAGLPNNEQFF
>TRBV5-1|.
CASSLLSPRDTEAFF
>TRBV2|TRBD1
CASSPTGGEAFF
>TRBV7-2|TRBD1
CASSRQGEREKLFF
>TRBV28|.
CASSSRGYGYTF
>TRBV5-1|.
CASSLEEGLSSPLHF
>TRBV7-9|TRBD1
CASSLGTGFQPQHF
>TRBV19|.
CASSTHRAAYDSPLHF
>TRBV3-1/TRBV3-2|.
CASSQGVQPQHF
>TRBV20-1|.
CSATGYEAFF
>TRBV7-2|.
CASSSYLVGDTQYF
>TRBV7-9|.
CASGRPDQPQHF
>TRBV23-1|.
CASSQRQDYTEGYTF
>TRBV6-5|.
CASKLSISGNTIYF
>TRBV18|.
CASSATGSDGYTF
>TRBV27|TRBD1
CASRTGTVPNYGYTF
>TRBV18|.
CASSPYVISGNTIYF
>TRBV3-1/TRBV3-2|.
CASSQALGLGQEYNEQFF